One T cell receptor (beta chain) is described in this entry. This entry comes from a study of shared clonotypes between healthy human individuals. The assay ran at deep level. In the authors' workflow: Filtering differed for immunoSEQ, which gave only junction sequences without quality scores. Profiled with immunoSEQ multiplex PCR; TCRdb holds only in-frame clones, not every one. V and J calls and clone size are as listed in that table; D and trimming were resolved from the DNA. There are some 2.1 million clones in the sample; 85% to 95% occur only once, and approximately 1.2% lies in the top ten. The germline V gene encodes CDR1 MNHEY and CDR2 SMNVEV (reference sequence). This CDR3 has 15 amino acids. The trim removed 2 bases at V and 1 base at J, leaving 3 bases unmatched. CD45RO-negative, CCR7-selected cells formed the naive CD8 fraction, which excluded terminally differentiated effector memory CD45RA+ cells.

The sample consisted of naive CD8+ T cells sorted from blood. The clonotype comes from a young man in good health. J is TRBJ1-1 and V is TRBV27; TRBD1 aligns across 8 bases. CDR3 nucleotides: TGTGCCAGCAGTTTAAGGGACAGGTGGAACACTGAAGCTTTCTTT. This codes for CASSLRDRWNTEAFF.